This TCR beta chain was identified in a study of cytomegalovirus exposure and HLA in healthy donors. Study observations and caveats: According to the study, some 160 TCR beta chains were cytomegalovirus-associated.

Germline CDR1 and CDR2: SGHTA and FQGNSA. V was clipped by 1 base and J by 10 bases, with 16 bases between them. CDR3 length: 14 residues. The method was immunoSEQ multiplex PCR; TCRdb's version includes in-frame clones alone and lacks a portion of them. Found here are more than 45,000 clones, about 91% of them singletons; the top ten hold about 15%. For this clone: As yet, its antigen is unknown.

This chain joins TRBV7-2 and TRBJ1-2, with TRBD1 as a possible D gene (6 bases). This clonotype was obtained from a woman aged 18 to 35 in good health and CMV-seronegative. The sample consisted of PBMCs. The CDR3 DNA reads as TGTGCCAGCAGCTTAGTATCAGGGGATAAGGTCTACACCTTC. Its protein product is CASSLVSGDKVYTF.